These 14 T cell receptor beta chains came from one sample sequenced in a study of T cells in Graves' hyperthyroidism and ophthalmopathy. TCR beta CDR3 region amplification was performed from RNA transcripts. The HTBI primer set served for first-round RT-PCR of the TCR CDR3. TCRdb reanalysed the multiplex PCR reads using MiXCR and keeps one entry per CDR3 protein. There are approximately 640,000 distinct CDR3 sequences in the sample; 15% to 20% occur only once, and roughly 15% lies in the top ten. Source material: blood. The source of these receptors is a man aged 50 to 60 with Graves' hyperthyroidism.

Only a few counts were recorded for this clonotype. This chain uses TRBV12-3 or TRBV12-4 with TRBJ2-3; 11 bases are a match to TRBD1. V lost 5 bases and J lost 0; bases outside the gene matches: 4. The CDR3 is 16 residues long. Here the CDR3 DNA reads TGTGCCAGCAGTGGGGGACAGGGGGAGAGCACAGATACGCAGTATTTT. Its translation is CASSGGQGESTDTQYF.

This clonotype was observed a few times. This rearrangement joins TRBV6-1 to TRBJ2-7; D is perhaps TRBD1 or TRBD2 (5 bases each). The CDR3 totals 13 residues. Germline CDR1 MNHNS, CDR2 SASEGT. V shed 5 bases and J shed 7 bases, with 15 bases lying between them. The CDR3 reads CASSPGTTLEQYF. The CDR3 coding sequence is TGTGCCAGCAGTCCCGGGACCACGTTGGAGCAGTACTTC.

This clonotype was recorded many times. The chain uses TRBV6-6 and TRBJ1-2; D is unclear. The CDR3 runs 13 residues. V dropped 1 base and J dropped 3 bases, with 6 bases sitting between them. Per germline, CDR1 MNHNY and CDR2 SVGAGI (reference sequence). CDR3 in amino acids: CASSYLEHYGYTF. CDR3 nucleotides: TGTGCCAGCAGTTACTTGGAACACTATGGCTACACCTTC.

The CDR3 protein is CASSGGRGLGGYNEQFF. CDR3 DNA sequence: TGTGCCAGCAGCGGGGGCAGGGGGCTCGGGGGTTACAATGAGCAGTTCTTC. The rearrangement joins TRBV5-4 to TRBJ2-1; 8 bases fit TRBD1. Germline V gene sequence: CDR1 SGHNT, CDR2 YYREEE (reference sequence). V gave up 4 bases and J gave up 4 bases; unmatched junction bases: 13. This CDR3 is built from 17 residues.

The sample holds a few counts of this clonotype. This rearrangement joins TRBV4-1 to TRBJ1-2, with 9 bases aligning to TRBD1. Per the germline V gene, CDR1 is MGHRA and CDR2 is YSYEKL. The trim removed 4 bases at V and 3 bases at J, leaving 3 bases unmatched. The CDR3 runs to 14 residues. CDR3 sequence: CASSPRQGDYGYTF. The CDR3 DNA is TGCGCCAGCAGCCCCAGACAGGGGGACTATGGCTACACCTTC.

Only a few counts were recorded for this clonotype. The CDR3 DNA follows: TGTGCCAGCAGCTTAACACACGACACAGATACGCAGTATTTT. Amino acid sequence: CASSLTHDTDTQYF. This rearrangement joins TRBV28 to TRBJ2-3; the D is unclear. CDR1 MDHEN and CDR2 SYDVKM come from the germline V gene. This CDR3 spans 14 amino acids. V was trimmed by 6 bases and J by 2 bases, leaving 12 bases between them.

This clonotype was seen ten or more times. The chain recombines TRBV27 with TRBJ1-2, with a tentative D call TRBD1 (5 bases). V shed 4 bases and J shed 4 bases, with 16 bases lying between them. CDR1 is MNHEY, CDR2 SMNVEV, per germline (reference sequence). The CDR3 is 15 amino acids. The CDR3 region has the DNA TGTGCCAGCAGTTGGTCGGGACGGGGTGCCTATGGCTACACCTTC. Its protein product is CASSWSGRGAYGYTF.

This clonotype was detected ten times or more. The rearrangement uses TRBV2 and TRBJ1-1; 7 positions match TRBD1. The CDR3 length is 15 residues. The V gene end was trimmed by 5 bases and the J gene end by 5 bases; junction bases not matched to a gene: 11. Germline loops: CDR1 SNHLY, CDR2 FYNNEI. CDR3 nucleotide sequence: TGTGCCAGCAGTTTCGAGGGGGCCCTGAGAACTGAAGCTTTCTTT. This encodes CASSFEGALRTEAFF.

The chain employs TRBV20-1 and TRBJ2-1; 16 bases are a match to TRBD2. Germline V gene data show CDR1 as DFQATT and CDR2 as SNEGSKA (reference sequence). The trim removed 5 bases at V and 8 bases at J, leaving 6 bases unmatched. The CDR3 is 15 residues long. This CDR3 reads CSAGTSGRAFYEQFF. The CDR3 bases are TGCAGTGCTGGGACTAGCGGGAGGGCCTTTTATGAGCAGTTCTTC.

Of note for this clonotype: One junction end disagrees with the germline gene, perhaps due to a read error. This chain joins TRBV28 and TRBJ1-1; 8 bases agree with TRBD1. Germline loops: CDR1 MDHEN, CDR2 SYDVKM. The CDR3 loop spans 13 amino acids. DNA for the CDR3: TGTGCCTCTCTGGACAGGGAGGACACTGAAGCTCTCTTT. Amino acid sequence: CASLDREDTEALF.

Only a few counts were recorded for this clonotype. An end of the junction differs from the germline gene, which may be a read error. This sequence joins TRBV30 and TRBJ1-1; 7 bases match TRBD1. The CDR3 spans 13 residues. Germline CDR1 and CDR2: GTSNPN and SVGIG (reference sequence). CDR3 coding DNA: TGTGCCTGGAGCCCGGACAGGAACACTGAAGCTCTCTTT. Protein: CAWSPDRNTEALF.

The rearrangement links TRBV7-3 to TRBJ2-1; 10 positions match TRBD2. Germline V gives CDR1 SGHTA, CDR2 FQGTGA. The ends lost 5 bases at V and 7 bases at J; junction bases unmatched: 8. This CDR3 is 15 amino acids long. CDR3 sequence: CASSRGEREGNEQFF. CDR3 DNA: TGTGCCAGCAGCCGGGGGGAGCGGGAGGGTAATGAGCAGTTCTTC. Based on the CDR3 plus reference TRBV7-3 and TRBJ2-1, the full variable domain is GAGVSQTPSNKVTEKGKYVELRCDPISGHTALYWYRQSLGQGPEFLIYFQGTGAADDSGLPNDRFFAVRPEGSVSTLKIQRTERGDSAVYLCASSRGEREGNEQFFGPGTRLTVL.

This clonotype was detected many times. The chain recombines TRBV20-1 with TRBJ1-1; a weak D match, TRBD1 (6 bases). Germline values: CDR1 DFQATT, CDR2 SNEGSKA (reference sequence). The length of the CDR3 is 13 residues. The V end was cut by 2 bases, the J end by 1 base, with 8 bases between. CDR3 amino acids: CSARRGANTEAFF. In nucleotides, the CDR3 is TGCAGTGCTAGACGGGGGGCGAACACTGAAGCTTTCTTT.

This clonotype came up a few times. CDR3 bases: TGTGCCATCAGTAGAACAGGGGATATGAACACTGAAGCTTTCTTT. Residues: CAISRTGDMNTEAFF. The chain joins TRBV10-3 to TRBJ1-1; TRBD1 agrees at 7 bases. Trimming removed 5 bases from V and 0 bases from J; junction bases left unmatched: 6. This CDR3 comprises 15 residues. Germline V gene data show CDR1 as ENHRY and CDR2 as SYGVKD.